This TCR beta chain is drawn from a study of T cell repertoires in cytomegalovirus infection. About the study: Recently identified HLA-C-restricted CMV epitopes were among the peptides used. Indicated by public TCR beta signatures were CMV infection and matching HLA type. Findings and limits, study-wide: Summed public TCR beta family frequency identified CMV carriers bearing the relevant HLA. The response measured ex vivo was dominated by TCR beta clonotypes (HLA-C-restricted and CMV-specific).

The CDR3 runs 15 residues. Germline CDR1 reads MNHEY; CDR2 reads SVGEGT. The ends lost 5 bases at V and 7 bases at J; junction bases unmatched: 4. This clonotype was recorded many times. The target antigen is unknown. TCRdb used MiXCR to reprocess the reads, holding one entry per CDR3 protein. Seen here are about 160,000 distinct CDR3 sequences, 20% to 25% observed once, and the top ten hold roughly 25%. This receptor was identified in a human donor in good health (CMV status not recorded). Some clones in this sample may be carry-over from other donors' samples. V and J are TRBV6-2 or TRBV6-3 and TRBJ2-1; 14 bases agree with TRBD2. The material was CD8+ T cells from cultured PBMCs, obtained from culture after CMV antigen stimulation. CDR3 protein: CASSLRTSGGNEQFF. The CDR3 coding sequence is TGTGCCAGCAGTCTACGGACTAGCGGGGGGAATGAGCAGTTCTTC.